One sample yielded the 16 T cell receptor beta chains listed below, sequenced in a study of cytomegalovirus exposure and HLA in healthy donors. The primer mix had 60 Vbeta and 13 Jbeta primers. Assay: immunoSEQ multiplex PCR; the TCRdb copy retains only in-frame clones and omits some. The sample shows tens of thousands of clones, 65% to 85% of them seen only once. Sequencing used PBMCs. The receptor source for this set is a woman in her 30s in good health and CMV-seropositive.

This chain joins TRBV9 and TRBJ1-2; D gene ambiguous. CDR3 length: 14 amino acids. V gave up 3 bases and J gave up 0 bases, with 9 bases separating them. CDR1 and CDR2 (germline): SGDLS, YYNGEE. The CDR3 region is CASSAGLANYGYTF. The CDR3, as DNA: TGTGCCAGCAGCGCAGGTCTGGCTAACTATGGCTACACCTTC.

This chain uses TRBV6-1 with TRBJ2-1; 10 bases are a match to TRBD1. Germline CDR1 MNHNS, CDR2 SASEGT. This CDR3 is built from 16 residues. Germline trimming cut 2 bases from V and 3 bases from J; bases unmatched to any gene: 4. CDR3 DNA sequence: TGTGCCAGCAGTGAATGGGACAGGGGTTTCTACAATGAGCAGTTCTTC. Its protein product is CASSEWDRGFYNEQFF.

A single count supports this clone. The chain recombines TRBV30 with TRBJ2-2; no clear D gene. The CDR3 is 15 residues long. The V end was cut by 4 bases, the J end by 0 bases, with 12 bases between. Germline V gene data show CDR1 as GTSNPN and CDR2 as SVGIG (reference sequence). Written as DNA, the CDR3 is TGTGCCTGGAAACCCCCCAGCGCGAACACCGGGGAGCTGTTTTTT. Translated: CAWKPPSANTGELFF.

With regard to this clone: The junction departs from the called germline gene at one end, perhaps through a read error. The chain is built from TRBV7-6 and TRBJ1-2; 8 nucleotides match TRBD1. The CDR3 is 14 amino acids. Looked up from germline, CDR1 is SGHVS and CDR2 is FNYEAQ. The CDR3 region is CASSPGQGNYGYPF. The CDR3, as DNA: TGTGCCAGCAGCCCCGGACAGGGAAACTATGGCTACCCCTTC.

The chain recombines TRBV5-5 with TRBJ2-7; D is perhaps TRBD2 (5 bases). V was pared by 4 bases and J by 2 bases, with 13 bases between. Germline CDR1 is SGHKS and CDR2 is YYEKEE (reference sequence). The CDR3 consists of 14 residues. The DNA for the CDR3 is TGTGCCAGCAGCCAGCTCACGGGAACCTACGAGCAGTACTTC. It translates to CASSQLTGTYEQYF.

This chain connects TRBV7-9 to TRBJ2-2; TRBD1 might be the D (6 bases). CDR1 and CDR2 from the germline V gene are SEHNR and FQNEAQ (reference sequence). The CDR3 loop spans 17 amino acids. V was shortened by 1 base and J by 2 bases, with 14 bases between the two germline ends. In DNA form, the CDR3 reads TGTGCCAGCAGCTTAGGGGTCCCAGGGGTCAACACCGGGGAGCTGTTTTTT. Protein sequence: CASSLGVPGVNTGELFF.

The chain carries TRBV7-3 and TRBJ2-2; 9 nucleotides line up with TRBD2. There are 16 residues in the CDR3. CDR1 is SGHTA and CDR2 is FQGTGA in the germline V gene. V shed 6 bases, J shed 6 bases, and the junction held 11 bases outside the gene matches. CDR3 sequence (DNA): TGTGCCAGCAGTTCCGCGGGAGGGGCGTCCTCCGGGGAGCTGTTTTTT. Its protein is CASSSAGGASSGELFF.

This clone was seen a few times. This sequence joins TRBV5-1 and TRBJ2-1, with a possible D match to TRBD2 (5 bases). The CDR3 runs 15 residues. Germline CDR1 and CDR2: SGHRS and YFSETQ. The ends were cut back, 5 bases at V and 0 bases at J, with 12 bases in the middle. The CDR3 sequence: CASRAAAVSYNEQFF. The CDR3, as DNA: TGCGCCAGCAGAGCGGCCGCGGTCTCCTACAATGAGCAGTTCTTC.

This clone was detected once. The V gene is TRBV2, the J gene TRBJ2-2; D remains unclear. V lost 3 bases and J 2 bases, leaving 13 bases between the germline ends. The CDR3 spans 16 residues. Germline V gene sequence: CDR1 SNHLY, CDR2 FYNNEI. The chain's CDR3 is CASSERLIKNTGELFF. DNA for the CDR3: TGTGCCAGCAGTGAGAGGCTGATTAAAAACACCGGGGAGCTGTTTTTT.

The CDR3 sequence: CAISESNQPGLAGDEQYF. The DNA for the CDR3 is TGTGCCATCAGTGAGTCGAATCAACCGGGACTAGCGGGAGACGAGCAGTACTTC. The chain is built from TRBV10-3 and TRBJ2-7; 14 bases align to TRBD2. V shed 0 bases, J shed 5 bases, and the junction held 9 bases outside the gene matches. Germline CDR1 and CDR2: ENHRY and SYGVKD. CDR3 length: 18 residues.

The chain has TRBV27 and TRBJ1-2; D not certain. The CDR3 length is 14 residues. The ends were cut back, 2 bases at V and 2 bases at J, with 9 bases in the middle. From germline, CDR1 is MNHEY and CDR2 SMNVEV (reference sequence). The DNA for the CDR3 is TGTGCCAGCAGTTTACGCGGCGGAAACTATGGCTACACCTTC. Protein sequence: CASSLRGGNYGYTF.

This clone has just a few counts. The J gene is TRBJ2-3, the V gene TRBV27; D is ambiguous. V was shortened by 5 bases and J by 6 bases, with 21 bases between the two germline ends. This CDR3 region has 16 residues. Germline loops: CDR1 MNHEY, CDR2 SMNVEV (reference sequence). CDR3 sequence (DNA): TGTGCCAGCAGTCCCTCAGAGCCAGCCATGGGCGATACGCAGTATTTT. This codes for CASSPSEPAMGDTQYF.

V is TRBV5-8 and J is TRBJ1-2; 7 nucleotides line up with TRBD1. This CDR3 is built from 17 residues. CDR1 SGHTS and CDR2 YDEGEE come from the germline V gene. The ends lost 7 bases at V and 4 bases at J; junction bases unmatched: 19. The CDR3 region has the DNA TGTGCCAGCCGCATCGTAAATTTGGGGACAGCTATCTATGGCTACACCTTC. The encoded protein is CASRIVNLGTAIYGYTF.

This clone appeared a few times. This chain links TRBV28 with TRBJ2-7; tentatively, D is TRBD2 (6 bases). This CDR3 is 13 amino acids long. The germline V gene has CDR1 MDHEN and CDR2 SYDVKM. Trimming stripped 11 bases from V and 6 bases from J, with 20 bases between. For the CDR3, the DNA is TGTGCCGCCGGGACTCCCCTCAGGATCGAGCAGTACTTC. This gives the protein CAAGTPLRIEQYF.

Of note for this clone: Sequence at one end of the junction differs from germline and may be a read error. The chain uses TRBV5-6 and TRBJ1-2; D not certain. Germline V CDR1 and CDR2: SGHDT, YYEEEE. This CDR3 has 13 residues. The CDR3 sequence is CASSFSRNYGYPF. CDR3 in DNA: TGTGCCAGCAGCTTCTCACGTAACTATGGCTACCCCTTC.

This chain uses TRBV7-9 with TRBJ1-4; a weak D match, TRBD1 (5 bases). The CDR3 totals 15 residues. V gave up 3 bases and J gave up 3 bases, with 11 bases separating them. Germline V gives CDR1 SEHNR, CDR2 FQNEAQ (reference sequence). In DNA, the CDR3 is TGTGCCAGCAGCTTCCCACAGGAATCTAATGAAAAACTGTTTTTT. Protein: CASSFPQESNEKLFF.